These T cell receptor beta chains were read from a single sample in a study of Tregs in tolerant kidney transplant recipients. TCRdb's copy holds only in-frame clones and misses some; the assay was immunoSEQ multiplex PCR. The sample carries 98,000 or so clones, around 91% recorded once. This specimen was CD4+ T cells from blood, taken before the transplant. Receptor source: a human donor who received a combined kidney and bone marrow transplant. The CDR3 runs from the conserved cysteine through the conserved F or W. Fields, in order: D gene, V gene, J gene, clone size, CDR3 DNA, CDR3 protein. D genes are given only for firm matches. Some rows mark clone size as missing; the rest say once, few, many or name a class of expanded clone.

TRBD2	TRBV5-5	TRBJ2-5	once	TGTGCCAGCAGCCCGGGGGGATTGGGAGAGACCCAGTACTTC	CASSPGGLGETQYF
-	TRBV5-6	TRBJ2-5	-	TGTGCCAGCACCATTGATGGACTACAGTACTTC	CASTIDGLQYF
TRBD1	TRBV5-4	TRBJ1-5	-	TGTGCCAGCAGCCCCGGGACAGGGAATCAGCCCCAGCATTTT	CASSPGTGNQPQHF
TRBD1	TRBV10-2	TRBJ2-2	-	TGCGCCAGCGGGGACAGGGGAGGCACCGGGGAGCTGTTTTTT	CASGDRGGTGELFF
TRBD2	TRBV5-4	TRBJ2-1	-	TGTGCCAGCCTGAAAGCGGGGGGGGCGTACAATGAGCAGTTCTTC	CASLKAGGAYNEQFF
-	TRBV6-1	TRBJ1-1	-	TGTGCCAGCAGTGATAGGGACTCGAGGACTGAAGCTTTCTTT	CASSDRDSRTEAFF
TRBD2	TRBV10-3	TRBJ2-7	-	TGTGCCATCAGTGAGCCCAAGGGAGGGGCTTCCTACGAGCAGTACTTC	CAISEPKGGASYEQYF
-	TRBV11-3	TRBJ2-2	-	TGTGCCAGCAGCTTAGATTATGGCAGACTAAACACCGGGGAGCTGTTTTTT	CASSLDYGRLNTGELFF
TRBD1	TRBV19	TRBJ1-4	once	TGTGCCAGTAGCGGGACAGGGCGAGAAAAACTGTTTTTT	CASSGTGREKLFF
-	TRBV4-1	TRBJ2-5	once	TGCGCCAGCAGCCAAGAACGGCTAGAAGGCCAAGAGACCCAGTACTTC	CASSQERLEGQETQYF
-	TRBV19	TRBJ2-7	-	TGTGCCAGTAGTATTGAGGCAGGGCAGACCTACGAGCAGTACTTC	CASSIEAGQTYEQYF
TRBD1	TRBV18	TRBJ2-1	-	TGTGCCAGCTCACCGGGACAGGGCGCCCTAAATGAGCAGTTCTTC	CASSPGQGALNEQFF
-	TRBV10-1	TRBJ2-3	-	TGCGCCAGCAGTTCCGGACAGCACACAGATACGCAGTATTTT	CASSSGQHTDTQYF
TRBD1	TRBV25-1	TRBJ1-1	-	TGTGCCAGCAGACAGGGGGGGAGGAACACTGAAGCTTTCTTT	CASRQGGRNTEAFF
TRBD1	TRBV10-3	TRBJ1-2	-	TGTGCCATCAGCAGACAGGGGGATTATGGCTACACCTTC	CAISRQGDYGYTF
TRBD2	TRBV7-9	TRBJ2-3	once	TGTGCCAGCAGCGCACGACTAGCGGGAGAGGGAGATACGCAGTATTTT	CASSARLAGEGDTQYF
TRBD1	TRBV2	TRBJ2-3	-	TGTGCCAGCATGCGTACAGGGGGCACAGATACGCAGTATTTT	CASMRTGGTDTQYF
-	TRBV7-2	TRBJ1-6	few	TGTGCCAGCAGCTTAGCCCGGGAGAAAAGGAATTCACCCCTCCACTTT	CASSLAREKRNSPLHF
TRBD1	TRBV10-3	TRBJ2-7	few	TGTGCCATCACGCCGGAGGACAGGGGCTACGAGCAGTACTTC	CAITPEDRGYEQYF
-	TRBV18	TRBJ1-4	-	TGTGCCAGCTCACCCGGGGCCTTGGGAGGTGAAAAACTGTTTTTT	CASSPGALGGEKLFF
-	TRBV7-8	TRBJ1-2	few	TGTGCCAGCAGCTTAGTTGGGACCGGGAGTCCAGAGGGCTACACCTTC	CASSLVGTGSPEGYTF
TRBD1	TRBV18	TRBJ2-3	-	TGTGCCAGCTCACCATACAGGGGACAAGATACGCAGTATTTT	CASSPYRGQDTQYF
-	TRBV5-1	TRBJ1-6	-	TGCGCCAGCAGTGGGGGAGGAAATTCACCCCTCCACTTT	CASSGGGNSPLHF
-	TRBV5-1	TRBJ2-7	-	TGCGCCAGCAGCCCACAGGGCATCGACGAGCAGTACTTC	CASSPQGIDEQYF
TRBD1	TRBV9	TRBJ2-2	-	TGTGCCAGCAGCGCCGCCCGGACAGGCGCCAACACCGGGGAGCTGTTTTTT	CASSAARTGANTGELFF
-	TRBV6-6	TRBJ1-1	-	TGTGCCAGCAGTTCCTGGGCAGGTGAGAGGAACACTGAAGCTTTCTTT	CASSSWAGERNTEAFF
-	TRBV7-9	TRBJ2-2	-	TGTGCCAGCAGCCTCGGGACCGGGGAGCTGTTTTTT	CASSLGTGELFF
TRBD1	TRBV27	TRBJ2-7	few	TGTGCCAGCAGTCCCACGACAGGGAACTACGAGCAGTACTTC	CASSPTTGNYEQYF
TRBD1	TRBV18	TRBJ1-2	-	TGTGCCAGCTCCTTCGACAGGGATGGCTACACCTTC	CASSFDRDGYTF
-	TRBV18	TRBJ1-2	-	TGTGCCAGCTCTCCCCCGGGGGGAGGCTACACCTTC	CASSPPGGGYTF
TRBD2	TRBV11-3	TRBJ2-1	once	TGTGCCAGCAGCTTAGTACTAGCGGGGAGTTACAATGAGCAGTTCTTC	CASSLVLAGSYNEQFF
TRBD1	TRBV7-6	TRBJ1-4	once	TGTGCCAGCAGCAACGGACAGGGGGGTTATGAAAAACTGTTTTTT	CASSNGQGGYEKLFF
-	TRBV6-4	TRBJ1-1	-	TGTGCCAGCAGTGACGAGGGGAACACTGAAGCTTTCTTT	CASSDEGNTEAFF
TRBD1	TRBV30	TRBJ1-1	-	TGTGCCTGGAGTGTACCTCGGGACAGGGGACGAACGGGGGAAGCTTTCTTT	CAWSVPRDRGRTGEAFF
-	TRBV7-9	TRBJ1-1	-	TGTGCCAGCAGCTTAGAAGCGCCGGGTGAAGCTTTCTTT	CASSLEAPGEAFF
-	TRBV11-3	TRBJ1-1	-	TGTGCCAGCAGCTTAGACGCGATGAACACTGAAGCTTTCTTT	CASSLDAMNTEAFF
-	TRBV9	TRBJ1-5	-	TGTGCCAGCAGCGTAGAAGCCGGCGGGCCCCAGCATTTT	CASSVEAGGPQHF
-	TRBV30	TRBJ2-7	-	TGTGCCTGGAGTGGCCGCGTTTCCTACGAGCAGTACTTC	CAWSGRVSYEQYF
-	TRBV6-5	TRBJ1-1	-	TGTGCCAGCAGCCTCGGGGGGGCATACACTGAAGCTTTCTTT	CASSLGGAYTEAFF
TRBD1	TRBV10-3	TRBJ2-7	few	TGTGCCATCAGTGACATTGGACAGGGTGCCTACGAGCAGTACTTC	CAISDIGQGAYEQYF
-	TRBV7-2	TRBJ2-7	-	TGTGCCAGCAGCTTAGTTGACTCCAACTACGAGCAGTACTTC	CASSLVDSNYEQYF
-	TRBV7-2	TRBJ1-2	once	TGTGCCAGCAGCTTAGGCCTGCTAGCTAACTATGGCTACACCTTC	CASSLGLLANYGYTF
TRBD1	TRBV6-1	TRBJ2-2	once	TGTGCCAGCAGTGAATACCCCCCGGGACAGGGGATCGGGGAGCTGTTTTTT	CASSEYPPGQGIGELFF